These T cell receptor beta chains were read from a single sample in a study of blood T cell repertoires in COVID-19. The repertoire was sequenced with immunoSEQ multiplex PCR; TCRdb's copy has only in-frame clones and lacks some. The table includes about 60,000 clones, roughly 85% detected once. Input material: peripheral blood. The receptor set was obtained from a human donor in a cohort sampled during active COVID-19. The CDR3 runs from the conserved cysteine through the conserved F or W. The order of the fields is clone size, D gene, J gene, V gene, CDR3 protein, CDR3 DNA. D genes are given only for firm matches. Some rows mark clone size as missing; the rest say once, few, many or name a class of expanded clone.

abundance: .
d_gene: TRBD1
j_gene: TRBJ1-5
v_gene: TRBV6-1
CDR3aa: CASSAQTGFGNQPQHF
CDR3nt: TGTGCCAGCAGTGCCCAGACAGGGTTTGGCAATCAGCCCCAGCATTTT

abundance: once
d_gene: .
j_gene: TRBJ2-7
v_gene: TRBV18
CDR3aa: CASVGLNSYEQYF
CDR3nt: TGTGCCAGTGTGGGCCTGAACTCCTACGAGCAGTACTTC

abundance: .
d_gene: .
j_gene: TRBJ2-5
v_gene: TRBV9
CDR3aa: CASSVNSQGGQETQYF
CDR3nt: TGTGCCAGCAGCGTAAATTCGCAGGGGGGTCAAGAGACCCAGTACTTC

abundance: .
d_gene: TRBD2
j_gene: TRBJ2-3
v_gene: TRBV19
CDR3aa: CASSIGGGATDTQYF
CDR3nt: TGTGCCAGTAGTATAGGCGGGGGGGCGACAGATACGCAGTATTTT

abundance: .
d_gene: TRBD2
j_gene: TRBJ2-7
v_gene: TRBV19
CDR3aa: CASGGTYEQYF
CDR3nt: TGTGCCAGCGGGGGGACCTACGAGCAGTACTTC

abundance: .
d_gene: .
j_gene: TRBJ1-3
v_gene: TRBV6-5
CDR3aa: CASSPQQGNTIYF
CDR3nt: TGTGCCAGCAGTCCCCAACAGGGAAACACCATATATTTT

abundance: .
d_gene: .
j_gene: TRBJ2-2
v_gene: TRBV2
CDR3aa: CASNDGKYTGELFF
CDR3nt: TGTGCCAGCAATGACGGGAAGTACACCGGGGAGCTGTTTTTT

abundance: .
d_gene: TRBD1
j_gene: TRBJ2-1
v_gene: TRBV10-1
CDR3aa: CASSEDGQGGHNEQFF
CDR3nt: TGCGCCAGCAGTGAGGACGGACAGGGAGGCCACAATGAGCAGTTCTTC

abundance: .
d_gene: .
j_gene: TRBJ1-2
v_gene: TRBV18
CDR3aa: CASSLKLEDGYTF
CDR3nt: TGTGCCAGCTCACTTAAACTTGAGGATGGCTACACCTTC

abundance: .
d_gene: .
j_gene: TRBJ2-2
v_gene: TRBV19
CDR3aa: CASSIPGERVGELFF
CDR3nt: TGTGCCAGTAGTATACCGGGAGAGAGGGTCGGGGAGCTGTTTTTT

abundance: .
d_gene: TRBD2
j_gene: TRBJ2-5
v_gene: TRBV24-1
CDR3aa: CATSEGAGGRETQYF
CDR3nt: TGTGCCACCAGTGAGGGAGCGGGGGGGCGTGAGACCCAGTACTTC

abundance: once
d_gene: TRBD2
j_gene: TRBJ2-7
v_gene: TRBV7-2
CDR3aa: CASSTTSGGSYEQYF
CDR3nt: TGTGCCAGCAGCACGACTAGCGGGGGATCTTACGAGCAGTACTTC

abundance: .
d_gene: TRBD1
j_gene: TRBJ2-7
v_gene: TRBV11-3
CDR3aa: CASSFEAETGVGEQYF
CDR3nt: TGTGCCAGCAGTTTCGAGGCCGAGACAGGGGTAGGAGAGCAGTACTTC

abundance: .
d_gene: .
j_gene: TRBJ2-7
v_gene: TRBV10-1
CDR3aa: CASSDGQSRAEQYF
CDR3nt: TGCGCCAGCAGTGACGGACAGTCTCGGGCCGAGCAGTACTTC

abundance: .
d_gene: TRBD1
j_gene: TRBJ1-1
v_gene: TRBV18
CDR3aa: CASSPSRGPTEAFF
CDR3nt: TGTGCCAGCTCACCCTCGAGGGGGCCCACTGAAGCTTTCTTT

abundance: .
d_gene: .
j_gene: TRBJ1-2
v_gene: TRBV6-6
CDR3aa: CASSFQGPIGNYGYTF
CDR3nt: TGTGCCAGCAGTTTCCAGGGTCCGATCGGTAACTATGGCTACACCTTC

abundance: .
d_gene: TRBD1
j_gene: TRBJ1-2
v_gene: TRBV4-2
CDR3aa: CASSQEDRGRGGYTF
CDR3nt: TGTGCCAGCAGCCAGGAAGACAGGGGAAGAGGTGGCTACACCTTC

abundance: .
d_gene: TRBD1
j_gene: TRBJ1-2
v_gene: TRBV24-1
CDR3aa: CATSDGDRGAGYTF
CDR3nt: TGTGCCACCAGTGATGGGGACAGGGGAGCTGGCTACACCTTC

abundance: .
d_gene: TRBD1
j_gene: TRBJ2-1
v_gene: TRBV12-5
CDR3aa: CASVPGQGYNEQFF
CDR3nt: TGTGCTAGTGTTCCGGGACAGGGGTACAATGAGCAGTTCTTC

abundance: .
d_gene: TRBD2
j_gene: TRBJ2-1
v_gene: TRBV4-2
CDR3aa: CASSQEGGGLNNEQFF
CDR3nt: TGTGCCAGCAGCCAAGAAGGCGGGGGGCTAAACAATGAGCAGTTCTTC

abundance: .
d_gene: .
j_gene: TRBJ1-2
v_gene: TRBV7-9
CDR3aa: CASSLAVQKNYGYTF
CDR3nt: TGTGCCAGCAGCTTAGCAGTACAGAAAAACTATGGCTACACCTTC